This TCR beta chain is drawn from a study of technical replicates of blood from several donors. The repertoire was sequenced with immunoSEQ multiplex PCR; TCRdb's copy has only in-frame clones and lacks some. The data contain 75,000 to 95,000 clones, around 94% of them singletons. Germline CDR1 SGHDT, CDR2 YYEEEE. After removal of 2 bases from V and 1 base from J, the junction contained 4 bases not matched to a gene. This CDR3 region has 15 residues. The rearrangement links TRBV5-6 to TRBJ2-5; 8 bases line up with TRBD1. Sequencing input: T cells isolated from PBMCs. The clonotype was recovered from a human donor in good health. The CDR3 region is CASSFQGAGQETQYF. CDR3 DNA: TGTGCCAGCAGCTTCCAGGGGGCCGGCCAAGAGACCCAGTACTTC. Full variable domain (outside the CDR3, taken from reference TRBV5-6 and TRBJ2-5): DAGVTQSPTHLIKTRGQQVTLRCSPKSGHDTVSWYQQALGQGPQFIFQYYEEEERQRGNFPDRFSGHQFPNYSSELNVNALLLGDSALYLCASSFQGAGQETQYFGPGTRLLVL.